One sample yielded the 5 T cell receptor beta chains listed below, sequenced in a study of CD8 T cells in Susac syndrome. After extraction with the RNeasy kit, roughly 0.45 to 1 ug of the RNA was reverse transcribed using random hexamers. TCRdb redid the calling of the immunoSEQ multiplex PCR reads with MiXCR, one entry per CDR3 protein. The sample carries about 120,000 distinct CDR3 sequences, about nine tenths recorded once. The sequencing sample was made of CD8+ T cells from PBMCs. The receptors originated from a human donor in good health.

This clonotype occurred once. The rearrangement uses TRBV24-1 and TRBJ1-1; 7 bases agree with TRBD1. This CDR3 spans 12 amino acids. Trimming took 5 bases from V and 10 from J; bases not matched to a gene: 6. CDR1 is KGHDR and CDR2 is SFDVKD in the germline V gene. CDR3 nucleotides: TGTGCCACCAGTGGATCAACAGGGGCAGCTTTCTTT. Translating it yields CATSGSTGAAFF.

This clonotype showed up just a few times. The J gene is TRBJ2-6, the V gene TRBV13; D is undetermined. CDR1 and CDR2 from the germline V gene are PRHDT and FYEKMQ (reference sequence). The CDR3 consists of 15 residues. Trimming took 5 bases from V and 1 from J, leaving 9 bases between them. The CDR3 is CASSPGLSGANVLTF. The DNA of the CDR3 is TGTGCCAGCAGCCCGGGCCTTTCTGGGGCCAACGTCCTGACTTTC.

This clonotype was seen a single time. The V gene is TRBV2, the J gene TRBJ1-5; 7 positions match TRBD1. V dropped 3 bases and J dropped 15; count of bases not matched to a gene: 11. Germline lookup yields CDR1 SNHLY and CDR2 FYNNEI. The CDR3 covers 13 residues. CDR3 in DNA: TGTGCCAGCAGTGATTCCGGGACAGACGTATTGCATTTT. Protein product: CASSDSGTDVLHF. Combining the CDR3 with reference TRBV2 and TRBJ1-5 gives the whole variable domain EPEVTQTPSHQVTQMGQEVILRCVPISNHLYFYWYRQILGQKVEFLVSFYNNEISEKSEIFDDQFSVERPDGSNFTLKIRSTKLEDSAMYFCASSDSGTDVLHFGDGTRLSIL.

The chain has TRBV7-3 and TRBJ2-1; D gene unclear. The germline CDR1 and CDR2 sequences are SGHTA and FQGTGA. V was shortened by 0 bases and J by 0 bases, with 9 bases between the two germline ends. This CDR3 spans 16 amino acids. Here the CDR3 DNA reads TGTGCCAGCAGCTTAACACCAGTAAACTCCTACAATGAGCAGTTCTTC. Amino acid sequence: CASSLTPVNSYNEQFF.

This clonotype was seen once. The chain couples TRBV7-2 to TRBJ1-2, with unresolved D. The germline V gene encodes CDR1 SGHTA and CDR2 FQGNSA. Deletions cut 5 bases from V and 6 bases from J, with 16 bases between. This CDR3 region has 14 residues. CDR3 residues: CASSIPSELNGYTF. The CDR3 nucleotides read TGTGCCAGCAGCATACCGTCAGAGCTGAATGGCTACACCTTC.